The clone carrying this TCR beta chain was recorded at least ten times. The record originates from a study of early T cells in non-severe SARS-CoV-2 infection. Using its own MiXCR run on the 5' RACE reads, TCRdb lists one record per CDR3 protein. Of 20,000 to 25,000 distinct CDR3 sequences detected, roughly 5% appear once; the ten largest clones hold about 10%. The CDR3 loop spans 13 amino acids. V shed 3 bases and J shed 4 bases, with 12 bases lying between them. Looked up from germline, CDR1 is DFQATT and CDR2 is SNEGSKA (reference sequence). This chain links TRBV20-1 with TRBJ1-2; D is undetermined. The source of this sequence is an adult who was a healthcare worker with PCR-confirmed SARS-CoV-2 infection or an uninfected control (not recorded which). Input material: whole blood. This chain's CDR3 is CSARATSPYGYTF. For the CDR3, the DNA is TGCAGTGCTAGGGCCACGTCTCCCTATGGCTACACCTTC.